This entry lists 28 T cell receptor beta chains sequenced from one sample in a study of CD8+ T cells in alopecia areata. In each case, RNA was isolated and then reverse transcribed into cDNA as the sequencing template. Libraries were prepared by immunoSEQ multiplex PCR; TCRdb keeps only in-frame clonotypes and omits some of them. The repertoire includes under 70,000 clones, about three fifths of them detected once, and over 15% sits in the top ten. The sequenced sample was CD8+ T cells sorted from blood, obtained at week 0. The receptors shown here come from a human donor with alopecia areata.

This rearrangement joins TRBV30 to TRBJ2-7; maybe TRBD2 (7 bases). V was trimmed by 0 bases and J by 2 bases, leaving 11 bases between them. In germline, CDR1 is GTSNPN, CDR2 SVGIG (reference sequence). CDR3 length: 14 residues. This CDR3 reads CAWSVLGGPYEQYF. As DNA, the CDR3 is TGTGCCTGGAGTGTATTGGGGGGGCCCTACGAGCAGTACTTC.

The V call is TRBV29-1, the J call TRBJ2-7; 7 bases match TRBD2. Germline loops: CDR1 SQVTM, CDR2 ANQGSEA. CDR3 size: 12 residues. The V gene end was trimmed by 7 bases and the J gene end by 3 bases; junction bases not matched to a gene: 6. CDR3 DNA: TGCAGCGCGGTGACTAGCCGCTACGAGCAGTACTTC. The encoded protein is CSAVTSRYEQYF.

In DNA form, the CDR3 reads TGTGCCTGGAGTCCCGGGGTTGGGGATCAGCCCCAGCATTTT. Amino acids: CAWSPGVGDQPQHF. The chain employs TRBV30 and TRBJ1-5; D is uncertain. The CDR3 sequence is 14 residues long. Germline loops: CDR1 GTSNPN, CDR2 SVGIG (reference sequence). Trimming stripped 2 bases from V and 5 bases from J, with 13 bases between. The full variable domain, completed using reference TRBV30 and TRBJ1-5, is SQTIHQWPATLVQPVGSPLSLECTVEGTSNPNLYWYRQAAGRGLQLLFYSVGIGQISSEVPQNLSASRPQDRQFILSSKKLLLSDSGFYLCAWSPGVGDQPQHFGDGTRLSIL.

This sequence joins TRBV20-1 and TRBJ2-3; D ambiguous. V lost 3 bases and J lost 10, with 11 bases in between. CDR1 is DFQATT and CDR2 is SNEGSKA in the germline V gene (reference sequence). This CDR3 is 11 amino acids long. The CDR3, as DNA: TGCAGTGCTAGCCTAACTGATCCGCAGTATTTT. Translation: CSASLTDPQYF.

This clone was recorded many times. One junction end does not reproduce the germline sequence, and a read error may be involved. The chain uses TRBV10-3 and TRBJ2-6; a possible D gene is TRBD1 (6 bases). CDR1 ENHRY and CDR2 SYGVKD come from the germline V gene. This CDR3 is 16 amino acids long. DNA of the CDR3: TGTGCCAGCAGTTACTCGTTGACAGGTGGGGCCAACGTCCTGACTTTC. Protein product: CASSYSLTGGANVLTF.

J is TRBJ2-1 and V is TRBV4-1; the match to TRBD2 covers 11 bases. J gave up 4 bases and V 2 bases, and 1 base lay outside the gene matches. The germline V gene encodes CDR1 MGHRA and CDR2 YSYEKL. The CDR3 runs to 15 residues. The CDR3: CASSQLAGGYNEQFF. In DNA, the CDR3 is TGCGCCAGCAGCCAACTAGCGGGAGGTTACAATGAGCAGTTCTTC.

This clone was counted only a few times. The gene calls are TRBV2 and TRBJ2-7, with D perhaps given as TRBD1 or TRBD2 (5 bases each). Germline-derived CDR1 and CDR2 are SNHLY and FYNNEI. V dropped 0 bases and J dropped 2 bases, with 11 bases sitting between them. The CDR3 totals 15 residues. CDR3 nucleotides: TGTGCCAGCAGTGAAGCTGAGGGGTTAGCCTACGAGCAGTACTTC. Its translation is CASSEAEGLAYEQYF.

The chain recombines TRBV5-1 with TRBJ2-1; possibly TRBD1 or TRBD2 for D (6 bases each). CDR3 length equals 13 residues. V gave up 2 bases and J gave up 9 bases, with 12 bases separating them. Looked up from germline, CDR1 is SGHRS and CDR2 is YFSETQ. DNA of the CDR3: TGCGCCAGCAGCTTAGCGAGGGGGGTTGAGCAGTTCTTC. Translated, it gives CASSLARGVEQFF.

This chain's CDR3 is CASSVGAASSYEQYF. Written as DNA, the CDR3 is TGTGCCAGCAGCGTAGGGGCGGCGAGCTCCTACGAGCAGTACTTC. The rearrangement joins TRBV9 to TRBJ2-7; no clear D gene. V was clipped by 0 bases and J by 0 bases, with 10 bases between them. Germline CDR1 is SGDLS and CDR2 is YYNGEE. CDR3 length: 15 residues.

This chain joins TRBV29-1 and TRBJ1-5; D perhaps matches TRBD1 (5 bases). The V gene's germline CDR1 is SQVTM and CDR2 ANQGSEA. Trimming left V 6 bases short and J 5 bases short, with 14 bases between. The CDR3 has 13 amino acids. Here the CDR3 reads CSVLEQEYQPQHF. The CDR3 nucleotides read TGCAGCGTCTTGGAACAGGAGTATCAGCCCCAGCATTTT.

This clone showed up many times. V is TRBV6-5 and J is TRBJ2-2, with no clear D. CDR1 and CDR2 (germline): MNHEY, SVGAGI. V shed 0 bases and J shed 7 bases, with 3 bases lying between them. The CDR3 runs to 12 residues. The CDR3 DNA reads TGTGCCAGCAGTTACTCGGGCGGGGAGCTGTTTTTT. Protein product: CASSYSGGELFF.

The V call is TRBV25-1, the J call TRBJ1-2; D is undetermined. The V end lost 4 bases, the J end lost 4 bases, and 7 bases lay between the germline ends. The CDR3 loop spans 12 amino acids. Germline CDR1 reads MGHDK; CDR2 reads SYGVNS. CDR3 coding DNA: TGTGCCAGCAGTGCACCCAGCTATGGCTACACCTTC. This gives the protein CASSAPSYGYTF.

This clone occurred many times. The J gene is TRBJ2-7, the V gene TRBV28; 9 positions match TRBD2. Trimming at V came to 0 bases and at J to 6 bases, leaving 3 bases not matched to a gene. The CDR3 has 14 residues. In germline, CDR1 is MDHEN, CDR2 SYDVKM. CDR3 loop: CASSLWGTSPEQYF. The DNA of the CDR3 is TGTGCCAGCAGTTTATGGGGGACTAGCCCCGAGCAGTACTTC. Filled out from reference TRBV28 and TRBJ2-7, the complete variable domain reads DVKVTQSSRYLVKRTGEKVFLECVQDMDHENMFWYRQDPGLGLRLIYFSYDVKMKEKGDIPEGYSVSREKKERFSLILESASTNQTSMYLCASSLWGTSPEQYFGPGTRLTVT.

This clone was counted between two and nine times. The V gene is TRBV27, the J gene TRBJ2-5; D unclear. Germline V gene lookup returns CDR1 MNHEY and CDR2 SMNVEV (reference sequence). This CDR3 has 10 residues. Trimming cost V 5 bases and J 5 bases, with 3 bases left between them. The CDR3 DNA reads TGTGCCAGCAGTCTTGAGACCCAGTACTTC. Amino acid sequence: CASSLETQYF.

The chain uses TRBV28 and TRBJ2-3; 8 bases are shared with TRBD1. The length of the CDR3 is 18 residues. CDR1 is MDHEN, CDR2 SYDVKM, per germline. J lost 1 base, V lost 7 bases, and 16 bases had no gene match. DNA for the CDR3: TGTGCCAGCACGTTCGAATCCCGGACAGGGTCAGGCACAGATACGCAGTATTTT. Protein sequence: CASTFESRTGSGTDTQYF.

The chain employs TRBV6-5 and TRBJ1-1, with D possibly TRBD1 on 5 matching bases. Trimming removed 2 bases at V and 7 bases at J, with 8 bases between. This CDR3 is built from 12 residues. Germline V gene sequence: CDR1 MNHEY, CDR2 SVGAGI. CDR3 sequence reads: CASSYGGGEAFF. CDR3 nucleotides: TGTGCCAGCAGTTACGGGGGTGGTGAAGCTTTCTTT.

J is TRBJ2-3 and V is TRBV27; 9 bases line up with TRBD2. V lost 7 bases and J lost 2; bases outside the gene matches: 7. Germline V lookup: CDR1 MNHEY, CDR2 SMNVEV (reference sequence). The CDR3 covers 15 residues. Written as DNA, the CDR3 is TGTGCCAGCACCCCGACTAGCGGTTTCACAGATACGCAGTATTTT. Amino acids: CASTPTSGFTDTQYF.

The chain joins TRBV2 to TRBJ1-1; D might be TRBD1 (5 bases). CDR3 length: 14 amino acids. Looked up from germline, CDR1 is SNHLY and CDR2 is FYNNEI. The V end was cut by 7 bases, the J end by 0 bases, with 12 bases between. The CDR3 reads CASKDTYLNTEAFF. The DNA for the CDR3 is TGTGCCAGCAAGGACACCTACTTGAACACTGAAGCTTTCTTT. Filled out from reference TRBV2 and TRBJ1-1, the complete variable domain reads EPEVTQTPSHQVTQMGQEVILRCVPISNHLYFYWYRQILGQKVEFLVSFYNNEISEKSEIFDDQFSVERPDGSNFTLKIRSTKLEDSAMYFCASKDTYLNTEAFFGQGTRLTVV.

CDR3 DNA: TGCGCCAGCAGCTCTACATCGGGGCGCGGGAGGGAAGATACGCAGTATTTT. Translated, it gives CASSSTSGRGREDTQYF. The chain carries TRBV5-1 and TRBJ2-3; 9 nucleotides match TRBD2. This CDR3 contains 17 residues. V shed 3 bases, J shed 5 bases, and the junction held 13 bases outside the gene matches. Germline loops: CDR1 SGHRS, CDR2 YFSETQ.

This sequence joins TRBV5-6 and TRBJ1-5; no clear D. The CDR3 loop spans 16 amino acids. Trimming removed 0 bases at V and 0 bases at J, with 10 bases between. CDR1 and CDR2 (germline): SGHDT, YYEEEE. In DNA form, the CDR3 reads TGTGCCAGCAGCTTGGGGTGGTCCCATAGCAATCAGCCCCAGCATTTT. As protein: CASSLGWSHSNQPQHF.

The chain is built from TRBV27 and TRBJ2-4; D is undetermined. Germline V CDR1 and CDR2: MNHEY, SMNVEV (reference sequence). The CDR3 has 13 amino acids. Trimming removed 5 bases at V and 6 bases at J, with 11 bases between. CDR3 DNA sequence: TGTGCCAGCAGTCCTAATCTAGGAAACATTCAGTACTTC. It translates to CASSPNLGNIQYF.

This chain connects TRBV29-1 to TRBJ1-2, with D perhaps matching TRBD1 (5 bases). Per germline, CDR1 SQVTM and CDR2 ANQGSEA. The V and J ends lost 3 bases and 8 bases respectively, with 13 bases between them. CDR3 length equals 12 residues. The CDR3 here is CSVDESGDGYTF. CDR3 sequence (DNA): TGCAGCGTTGACGAATCTGGGGACGGCTACACCTTC. The complete variable domain, with remaining parts taken from reference TRBV29-1 and TRBJ1-2, reads SAVISQKPSRDICQRGTSLTIQCQVDSQVTMMFWYRQQPGQSLTLIATANQGSEATYESGFVIDKFPISRPNLTFSTLTVSNMSPEDSSIYLCSVDESGDGYTFGSGTRLTVV.

The chain has TRBV27 and TRBJ1-1, with D uncertain. V lost 7 bases and J 4 bases, leaving 7 bases between the germline ends. The CDR3 extends over 11 amino acids. CDR1 is MNHEY, CDR2 SMNVEV, per germline (reference sequence). DNA for the CDR3: TGTGCCAGCATATATGGCACTGAAGCTTTCTTT. Protein product: CASIYGTEAFF.

The V and J genes are TRBV29-1 and TRBJ1-2; D might be TRBD1 (5 bases). V was cut by 1 base and J by 6 bases, with 12 bases left in between. Germline V gene lookup returns CDR1 SQVTM and CDR2 ANQGSEA. This CDR3 is built from 13 residues. CDR3 sequence (DNA): TGCAGCGTTGAAGTCCAGGGACCAAATGGCTACACCTTC. Its protein is CSVEVQGPNGYTF.

The genes are TRBV4-1 and TRBJ2-1; D could derive from TRBD1 or TRBD2 (5 bases each). The germline CDR1 and CDR2 sequences are MGHRA and YSYEKL. The CDR3 has 17 amino acids. Between the trimmed V and J ends, which lost 1 base and 4 bases, there was a span of 17 bases. The CDR3 DNA follows: TGCGCCAGCAGCCAAGTCAACCGGGACCGAAGTTACAATGAGCAGTTCTTC. Translating gives CASSQVNRDRSYNEQFF.

V gene TRBV30 combines with J gene TRBJ1-1, with D unresolved. This CDR3 is 13 amino acids long. V was cut by 4 bases and J by 8 bases, with 17 bases left in between. Germline loops: CDR1 GTSNPN, CDR2 SVGIG (reference sequence). CDR3 loop: CAWIQWSGAEAFF. In DNA form, the CDR3 reads TGTGCCTGGATTCAATGGTCGGGCGCGGAAGCTTTCTTT.

This clone has a handful of counts. CDR3 DNA sequence: TGTGCCAGCAGCCAAGTATTGAGCCATGAGCAGTTCTTC. It is translated as CASSQVLSHEQFF. The chain has TRBV14 and TRBJ2-1; no reliable D call. Germline-derived CDR1 and CDR2 are SGHDN and FVKESK. The V end lost 1 base, the J end lost 8 bases, and 9 bases lay between the germline ends. The CDR3 spans 13 residues.

This clone appeared once. The chain couples TRBV19 to TRBJ2-5; D tentatively fits TRBD1 or TRBD2 (6 bases each). V dropped 3 bases and J dropped 2 bases, with 13 bases sitting between them. CDR3 size: 15 residues. The germline gives CDR1 LNHDA, CDR2 SQIVND (reference sequence). The CDR3: CASSIGGQYQETQYF. For the CDR3, the DNA is TGTGCCAGTAGTATCGGGGGCCAATATCAAGAGACCCAGTACTTC.